The 26 T cell receptor beta chains given below trace back to one sample, sequenced in a study of human T cells and chemical hapten exposure. MiXCR was run by TCRdb on the RACE reads, yielding one entry per CDR3 protein. The repertoire holds about 290,000 distinct CDR3 sequences, roughly 7.4% seen once, with 1.2% in the top ten. Time point here: pre-sensitization, week 0. Treatment in this sample: therapeutic diphenylcyclopropenone sensitization with weekly scalp DPC. This specimen was whole blood, taken in connection with sensitization to the hapten diphenylcyclopropenone (DPC). Receptor source: a man in his late teens or twenties with alopecia areata. Some clones in this sample may be carry-over from other donors' samples.

This clonotype was counted a single time. Here the CDR3 reads CASSAQLAWEQFF. CDR3 nucleotide sequence: TGTGCCAGCAGCGCTCAACTAGCATGGGAGCAGTTCTTC. V usage is TRBV9 and J usage is TRBJ2-1, with D tentatively TRBD2 (6 bases). Germline CDR1 and CDR2: SGDLS and YYNGEE. There are 13 residues in the CDR3. The ends were cut back, 3 bases at V and 10 bases at J, with 14 bases in the middle.

For this clonotype: A read error may be the cause here, since a much bigger clone is one base away. The rearrangement joins TRBV7-8 to TRBJ1-1; D not certain. Germline V gene sequence: CDR1 SGHVS, CDR2 FQNEAQ. This CDR3 region has 13 residues. Written as DNA, the CDR3 is TGTGTCAGCAGCCCTGATCTGAACACTGAAGCTTTCTTT. Its translation: CVSSPDLNTEAFF.

The gene calls are TRBV20-1 and TRBJ2-1; TRBD2 matches 9 bases. The CDR3 covers 14 residues. Losses at the gene ends were 3 bases for V and 4 bases for J; bases not matched to a gene: 4. Germline CDR1 and CDR2: DFQATT and SNEGSKA (reference sequence). This CDR3 is CSASLAGRYNEQFF. CDR3 nucleotides: TGCAGTGCTAGTCTAGCGGGAAGGTACAATGAGCAGTTCTTC.

This clonotype was seen many times. The chain links TRBV20-1 to TRBJ2-1; 7 bases map to TRBD1. CDR3 size: 12 residues. Unmatched junction bases numbered 1, after V lost 2 bases and J lost 6 bases. Germline assignment: CDR1 DFQATT and CDR2 SNEGSKA (reference sequence). This CDR3 is CSARRDSNEQFF. The CDR3 nucleotides read TGCAGTGCTAGAAGGGACAGCAATGAGCAGTTCTTC.

The genes are TRBV21-1 and TRBJ2-5; the D segment call TRBD1 is taken from the table without a DNA check. TRBV21-1 is a pseudogene locus. The CDR3 consists of 14 residues. The CDR3, as DNA: TGTGCCAGCAGCAAGGCCGCCCGAACAGAGACCCAGTACTTC. Encoded protein: CASSKAARTETQYF.

V usage is TRBV10-2 and J usage is TRBJ2-1, with unresolved D. V was clipped by 3 bases and J by 7 bases, with 10 bases between them. There are 13 residues in the CDR3. Germline CDR1 WSHSY, CDR2 SAAADI. The CDR3 is CASSELSVNEQFF. The CDR3 DNA sequence: TGCGCCAGCAGTGAACTGAGTGTAAATGAGCAGTTCTTC.

The chain links TRBV7-2 to TRBJ1-5, with D uncertain. This CDR3 region has 14 residues. With 5 bases removed from V and 2 bases from J, the gap between germline ends came to 10 bases. The V gene's germline CDR1 is SGHTA and CDR2 FQGNSA. Here the CDR3 reads CASSPWEGNQPQHF. DNA for the CDR3: TGTGCCAGCAGCCCCTGGGAGGGCAATCAGCCCCAGCATTTT. Full variable domain (rest looked up from reference TRBV7-2 and TRBJ1-5): GAGVSQSPSNKVTEKGKDVELRCDPISGHTALYWYRQSLGQGLEFLIYFQGNSAPDKSGLPSDRFSAERTGGSVSTLTIQRTQQEDSAVYLCASSPWEGNQPQHFGDGTRLSIL.

The V call is TRBV6-5, the J call TRBJ1-4; the match to TRBD1 covers 7 bases. The CDR3 contains 15 residues. Germline trimming cut 4 bases from V and 2 bases from J; bases unmatched to any gene: 4. Germline CDR1 and CDR2: MNHEY and SVGAGI. CDR3 in DNA: TGTGCCAGCAGTTCCCAGGGACAGACTAATGAAAAACTGTTTTTT. The encoded protein is CASSSQGQTNEKLFF.

The chain employs TRBV2 and TRBJ2-7; no reliable D call. Germline V gives CDR1 SNHLY, CDR2 FYNNEI. With 8 bases removed from V and 0 bases from J, the gap between germline ends came to 5 bases. The CDR3 is 11 residues long. CDR3 coding DNA: TGTGCCAGCGGGGACTCCTACGAGCAGTACGTC. Translation: CASGDSYEQYV.

This clonotype was detected a few times. The chain is built from TRBV28 and TRBJ1-1; 9 bases fit TRBD1. Germline CDR1 and CDR2: MDHEN and SYDVKM. The V gene end was trimmed by 3 bases and the J gene end by 5 bases; junction bases not matched to a gene: 1. The CDR3 has 13 amino acids. The CDR3 is CASSFDRGTEAFF. CDR3 nucleotide sequence: TGTGCCAGCAGTTTTGACAGGGGGACTGAAGCTTTCTTT.

This clonotype has a count of ten or more. CDR3 nucleotide sequence: TGTGCCAGCAGTCATACCCTTAAGAACTACGAGCAGTACTTC. Amino acid sequence: CASSHTLKNYEQYF. The chain has TRBV2 and TRBJ2-7; D unresolved. Deletions cut 5 bases from V and 3 bases from J, with 14 bases between. Germline V CDR1 and CDR2: SNHLY, FYNNEI. The CDR3 has 14 amino acids.

This clonotype showed up just a few times. V and J are TRBV7-6 and TRBJ1-2; 8 bases are a match to TRBD1. The CDR3 sequence is 13 residues long. V dropped 4 bases and J dropped 6; count of bases not matched to a gene: 4. Per the germline V gene, CDR1 is SGHVS and CDR2 is FNYEAQ. The CDR3 DNA is TGTGCCAGCAGCTGGACAGGGAAGGATGGCTACACCTTC. The encoded protein is CASSWTGKDGYTF.

This clonotype has only a few counts. The chain has TRBV18 and TRBJ1-1, with D perhaps TRBD1 (6 bases). The V gene's germline CDR1 is KGHSH and CDR2 LQKENI. CDR3 length: 14 amino acids. V was clipped by 8 bases and J by 2 bases, with 15 bases between them. The CDR3 bases are TGTGCCAGCGCTGGAGGACAGACCAACACTGAAGCTTTCTTT. Translation gives CASAGGQTNTEAFF.

The chain carries TRBV29-1 and TRBJ1-2, with D perhaps TRBD1 (5 bases). This CDR3 has 15 amino acids. Germline assignment: CDR1 SQVTM and CDR2 ANQGSEA. Trimming took 4 bases from V and 7 from J, leaving 22 bases between them. DNA of the CDR3: TGCAGCGTTGGGCCCAGGGCCGGGAGTACGGCTGGCTACACCTTC. Translation: CSVGPRAGSTAGYTF.

Here the CDR3 DNA reads TGTGCCAGCAGTTTAGGGTGGAACACTGAAGCTTTCTTT. Protein sequence: CASSLGWNTEAFF. The chain couples TRBV6-5 to TRBJ1-1; D ambiguous. The CDR3 spans 13 residues. The germline V gene encodes CDR1 MNHEY and CDR2 SVGAGI. Trimming removed 4 bases from V and 1 base from J, with 7 bases in between.

The V call is TRBV7-9, the J call TRBJ2-2, with 9 bases that match TRBD1. The CDR3 loop spans 15 amino acids. Germline loops: CDR1 SEHNR, CDR2 FQNEAQ (reference sequence). V lost 5 bases, J lost 4 bases, and 5 bases stayed unmatched. The CDR3 DNA reads as TGTGCCAGCAGCCTACGACAGGGGGGCACCGGGGAGCTGTTTTTT. Protein sequence: CASSLRQGGTGELFF. The full variable domain, with the rest looked up from reference TRBV7-9 and TRBJ2-2, is DTGVSQNPRHKITKRGQNVTFRCDPISEHNRLYWYRQTLGQGPEFLTYFQNEAQLEKSRLLSDRFSAERPKGSFSTLEIQRTEQGDSAMYLCASSLRQGGTGELFFGEGSRLTVL.

The chain has TRBV6-5 and TRBJ2-4; weak D call: TRBD1 (6 bases). Per germline, CDR1 MNHEY and CDR2 SVGAGI. The CDR3 runs to 13 residues. V gave up 3 bases and J gave up 11 bases, with 14 bases separating them. The CDR3 region has the DNA TGTGCCAGCAGTTATTCAGGGGACACCGTTCAGTACTTC. Encoded protein: CASSYSGDTVQYF.

In this sample, this clonotype turned up a few times. V gene TRBV6-4 combines with J gene TRBJ2-2, with a tentative D call TRBD1 (7 bases). With 0 bases removed from V and 4 bases from J, the gap between germline ends came to 12 bases. CDR3 size: 16 residues. Germline CDR1 reads MRHNA; CDR2 reads SNTAGT. CDR3 sequence reads: CASSDSPRGATGELFF. The CDR3 region has the DNA TGTGCCAGCAGTGACTCTCCCAGGGGGGCCACCGGGGAGCTGTTTTTT.

This clonotype was counted a few times. The rearrangement uses TRBV5-1 and TRBJ1-4, with D possibly TRBD1 on 5 matching bases. V was pared by 4 bases and J by 4 bases, with 11 bases between. CDR1 SGHRS and CDR2 YFSETQ come from the germline V gene. The CDR3 totals 14 residues. The CDR3 loop is CASSVTAINEKLFF. CDR3 DNA sequence: TGCGCCAGCAGCGTGACAGCGATTAATGAAAAACTGTTTTTT.

V is TRBV4-1 and J is TRBJ2-3, with no clear D. With 0 bases removed from V and 0 bases from J, the gap between germline ends came to 13 bases. The CDR3 loop spans 17 amino acids. Germline V gives CDR1 MGHRA, CDR2 YSYEKL. The CDR3 loop is CASSQEADKTSTDTQYF. In DNA form, the CDR3 reads TGCGCCAGCAGCCAAGAAGCCGATAAAACTAGCACAGATACGCAGTATTTT.

The chain links TRBV2 to TRBJ2-5; D is possibly TRBD2 (6 bases). The CDR3 runs to 15 residues. With 8 bases removed from V and 0 bases from J, the gap between germline ends came to 16 bases. Germline CDR1 SNHLY, CDR2 FYNNEI. CDR3 in amino acids: CASEAGLANQETQYF. CDR3 bases: TGTGCCAGCGAGGCGGGGTTGGCCAACCAAGAGACCCAGTACTTC.

This clonotype was counted between two and nine times. This chain connects TRBV11-1 to TRBJ2-1; unclear D gene. Per germline, CDR1 SGHAT and CDR2 FQDESV (reference sequence). The CDR3 extends over 12 amino acids. V lost 5 bases to trimming and J lost 5 bases, with 7 bases between them. The CDR3 DNA reads TGTGCCAGCAGCCAACTTAACAATGAGCAGTTCTTC. This codes for CASSQLNNEQFF.

The gene calls are TRBV29-1 and TRBJ1-2; possibly TRBD1 for D (5 bases). The CDR3 loop spans 13 amino acids. The germline V and J ends were trimmed by 4 bases and 6 bases, with 15 bases remaining between them. The germline gives CDR1 SQVTM, CDR2 ANQGSEA. In DNA form, the CDR3 reads TGCAGCGTTGCTTTGCAGGGAGAAAATGGCTACACCTTC. It yields the protein CSVALQGENGYTF.

The chain links TRBV3-1 to TRBJ2-3; D unclear. The CDR3 runs to 13 residues. V lost 8 bases and J 5 bases, leaving 14 bases between the germline ends. Germline CDR1 is LGHDT and CDR2 is YNNKEL (reference sequence). Here the CDR3 DNA reads TGTGCCAGCGTAGGTTCTTCCAGAGATACGCAGTATTTT. It translates to CASVGSSRDTQYF.

V usage is TRBV18 and J usage is TRBJ2-7; D might be TRBD1 (6 bases). Trimming removed 4 bases at V and 2 bases at J, with 12 bases between. CDR1 and CDR2 from the germline V gene are KGHSH and LQKENI. This CDR3 has 14 amino acids. CDR3 nucleotides: TGTGCCAGCTCACAAGAGACAGGAGCCTACGAGCAGTACGTC. It specifies CASSQETGAYEQYV.

This clonotype showed up many times. The chain employs TRBV10-3 and TRBJ2-4; D may be TRBD1 (5 bases). CDR1 is ENHRY, CDR2 SYGVKD, per germline. The V end was cut by 0 bases, the J end by 3 bases, with 12 bases between. The CDR3 consists of 16 residues. DNA for the CDR3: TGTGCCATCAGTGAGTCGCCAGGGTTGGGCAAAAACATTCAGTACTTC. Protein sequence: CAISESPGLGKNIQYF.